The 13 T cell receptor beta chains presented below share a single source sample, sequenced in a study of cytomegalovirus exposure and HLA in healthy donors. The PCR employed 60 Vbeta primers together with 13 Jbeta primers. Data came from immunoSEQ multiplex PCR; TCRdb stores just in-frame clones and leaves some out. The sample yields roughly 90,000 clones, approximately 85% seen once. Sequences were obtained from PBMCs. The receptors here all came from a man aged 25 to 40 in good health and CMV-seropositive.

This clone was found once. The chain combines TRBV9 with TRBJ2-5, with TRBD2 identical over 7 bases. This CDR3 comprises 16 residues. Trimming took 0 bases from V and 4 from J; bases not matched to a gene: 9. Germline values: CDR1 SGDLS, CDR2 YYNGEE. The CDR3 DNA reads as TGTGCCAGCAGCGTAGGTGGGGGAGGGCCGGCAGAGACCCAGTACTTC. As protein: CASSVGGGGPAETQYF.

The chain recombines TRBV19 with TRBJ2-2, with 7 positions matching TRBD1. The CDR3 runs to 16 residues. Looked up from germline, CDR1 is LNHDA and CDR2 is SQIVND (reference sequence). V lost 6 bases and J lost 3; bases outside the gene matches: 10. CDR3 sequence: CASRPARDSYTGELFF. The DNA for the CDR3 is TGTGCCAGTAGACCCGCCCGGGACAGCTACACCGGGGAGCTGTTTTTT.

The chain recombines TRBV28 with TRBJ2-3; TRBD2 agrees at 11 bases. The CDR3 is 15 amino acids. V was pared by 1 base and J by 8 bases, with 5 bases of the junction left unmatched. From germline, CDR1 is MDHEN and CDR2 SYDVKM. The CDR3 nucleotides read TGTGCCAGCAGTTTATCACTAGCGGGAGTGGGTACGCAGTATTTT. As protein: CASSLSLAGVGTQYF.

The chain employs TRBV6-6 and TRBJ2-5; D call uncertain. The end of the DNA fits TRBJ2-7 better, so the J call may be wrong. The germline CDR1 and CDR2 sequences are MNHNY and SVGAGI (reference sequence). The CDR3 totals 15 residues. CDR3 sequence: CASSPRVAAQYEQYF. In DNA form, the CDR3 reads TGTGCCAGCAGTCCCCGGGTAGCAGCTCAGTACGAGCAGTACTTC.

J is TRBJ2-3 and V is TRBV2; 7 positions match TRBD2. There are 12 residues in the CDR3. V shed 2 bases, J shed 14 bases, and the junction held 7 bases outside the gene matches. Germline CDR1 is SNHLY and CDR2 is FYNNEI. The CDR3 region is CASSELAANPYF. Written as DNA, the CDR3 is TGTGCCAGCAGTGAACTAGCGGCAAATCCGTATTTT.

The rearrangement links TRBV18 to TRBJ2-1; D might be TRBD2 (5 bases). Per the germline V gene, CDR1 is KGHSH and CDR2 is LQKENI. V was shortened by 7 bases and J by 8 bases, with 18 bases between the two germline ends. This CDR3 contains 14 residues. The CDR3: CASFLNAGPYEQFF. CDR3 in DNA: TGTGCCAGCTTTCTAAACGCGGGCCCATATGAGCAGTTCTTC.

The V gene is TRBV11-1, the J gene TRBJ2-1; 11 nucleotides line up with TRBD2. Trimming removed 5 bases from V and 3 bases from J; junction bases left unmatched: 9. The germline V gene has CDR1 SGHAT and CDR2 FQDESV (reference sequence). This CDR3 has 17 amino acids. The CDR3 region is CASSLPGGTSGYNEQFF. For the CDR3, the DNA is TGTGCCAGCAGCCTCCCGGGTGGGACTAGCGGCTACAATGAGCAGTTCTTC.

This clone was counted only a few times. V and J are TRBV6-5 and TRBJ1-5, with a possible D match to TRBD1 (6 bases). Trimming left V 2 bases short and J 4 bases short, with 12 bases between. The CDR3 runs to 15 residues. Germline V gives CDR1 MNHEY, CDR2 SVGAGI. CDR3 region: CASSYGTGLNQPQHF. CDR3 coding DNA: TGTGCCAGCAGTTACGGAACAGGGTTAAATCAGCCCCAGCATTTT.

The CDR3 region has the DNA TGTGCCAGCAGCTTATATGCGGGAGTGTACGAGCAGTACTTC. Amino acids: CASSLYAGVYEQYF. This rearrangement joins TRBV7-9 to TRBJ2-7, with 7 bases lining up with TRBD2. CDR1 and CDR2 from the germline V gene are SEHNR and FQNEAQ (reference sequence). The junction had 5 bases not matched to a gene; V was cut back by 2 bases and J by 4 bases. This CDR3 is 14 amino acids long.

The chain has TRBV28 and TRBJ2-2; D might be TRBD2 (5 bases). Germline CDR1 is MDHEN and CDR2 is SYDVKM. The V gene lost 6 bases and the J gene lost 6 bases, with 5 bases spanning the gap. The CDR3 is 11 residues long. The CDR3 here is CASRLAGELFF. Written as DNA, the CDR3 is TGTGCCAGCAGACTAGCCGGGGAGCTGTTTTTT.

The chain uses TRBV7-9 and TRBJ2-1; D is uncertain. The germline V gene has CDR1 SEHNR and CDR2 FQNEAQ (reference sequence). The CDR3 has 16 residues. The germline V and J ends were trimmed by 3 bases and 0 bases, with 12 bases remaining between them. CDR3 protein: CASSLLLLSSYNEQFF. The CDR3 DNA is TGTGCCAGCAGCTTGCTACTGCTGAGCTCCTACAATGAGCAGTTCTTC.

CDR3 sequence reads: CASSLSVGLAAGELFF. CDR3 coding DNA: TGTGCCAGCAGTCTCTCGGTCGGACTAGCGGCCGGGGAGCTGTTTTTT. V gene TRBV27 combines with J gene TRBJ2-2; 10 nucleotides line up with TRBD2. The trim removed 5 bases at V and 6 bases at J, leaving 9 bases unmatched. Germline lookup yields CDR1 MNHEY and CDR2 SMNVEV (reference sequence). The CDR3 sequence is 16 residues long.

This clone came up many times. V gene TRBV6-5 combines with J gene TRBJ1-5; 7 bases fit TRBD1. Trimming removed 6 bases from V and 4 bases from J; junction bases left unmatched: 3. The length of the CDR3 is 13 residues. Germline V gene sequence: CDR1 MNHEY, CDR2 SVGAGI. This CDR3 is CASSGTANQPQHF. The CDR3 region has the DNA TGTGCCAGCAGCGGGACAGCGAATCAGCCCCAGCATTTT.